One and the same sample provided the 20 T cell receptor beta chains below, sequenced in a study of blood T cells in healthy people across ages. It was with a sample-barcoded 5' primer and a J-beta primer mix that a second PCR of about 7 to 12 cycles was run. MiXCR, applied by TCRdb to the 5' RACE reads, yields one record per CDR3 protein. The repertoire holds 650,000 to 950,000 distinct CDR3 sequences, with under 45% as singletons. The sample taken for sequencing was blood. These TCRs come from a man aged 60 to 69 in good health.

This clonotype has only one observation. At one of its ends the junction is not consistent with the germline gene, which may arise from a read error. The rearrangement links TRBV6-1 to TRBJ2-6, with D possibly matching TRBD1 (7 bases). CDR1 is MNHNS, CDR2 SASEGT, per germline. CDR3 length equals 18 residues. The CDR3 DNA follows: TGTGCCAGCAGTAAACAGGGGACTCTCACCTCTGGGGTCAACGTCCTGACTTTC. It translates to CASSKQGTLTSGVNVLTF.

This chain joins TRBV4-1 and TRBJ2-5; the match to TRBD1 covers 8 bases. Germline V CDR1 and CDR2: MGHRA, YSYEKL. Trimming at V came to 1 base and at J to 13 bases, leaving 17 bases not matched to a gene. This CDR3 is 16 amino acids long. CDR3 DNA sequence: TGCGCCAGCAGCCAAGTCCTGACAGGGGACTTTTACGAGCGGTACTTC. It codes for CASSQVLTGDFYERYF.

The genes are TRBV20-1 and TRBJ2-7, with 8 bases matching TRBD2. The CDR3 sequence is 14 residues long. Germline trimming cut 8 bases from V and 1 base from J; bases unmatched to any gene: 10. CDR1 is DFQATT, CDR2 SNEGSKA, per germline (reference sequence). CDR3 in amino acids: CSTKVAGTSYEQYF. The CDR3, as DNA: TGCAGTACTAAGGTAGCGGGGACTTCCTACGAGCAGTACTTC.

This clonotype has at least ten counts. The V and J genes are TRBV4-3 and TRBJ1-1, with D perhaps TRBD1 (5 bases). The CDR3 is 14 residues long. Trimming took 5 bases from V and 1 from J, leaving 11 bases between them. Germline V gives CDR1 LGHNA, CDR2 YSLEER. The CDR3 reads CASSLGTENTEAFF. The CDR3 region has the DNA TGCGCCAGCAGCTTGGGGACGGAGAACACTGAAGCTTTCTTT.

This clonotype has more than one count but fewer than ten. The chain joins TRBV20-1 to TRBJ2-3, with D uncertain. Deletions cut 0 bases from V and 2 bases from J, with 3 bases between. The CDR3 extends over 12 amino acids. Looked up from germline, CDR1 is DFQATT and CDR2 is SNEGSKA (reference sequence). The CDR3 bases are TGCAGTGCTAGAGACACCACAGATACGCAGTATTTT. Its translation: CSARDTTDTQYF.

The gene calls are TRBV20-1 and TRBJ1-2; D gene ambiguous. The CDR3 extends over 14 amino acids. Per the germline V gene, CDR1 is DFQATT and CDR2 is SNEGSKA (reference sequence). V lost 0 bases and J lost 0, with 8 bases in between. This CDR3 is CSARDEPTNYGYTF. CDR3 DNA sequence: TGCAGTGCTAGAGATGAGCCGACTAACTATGGCTACACCTTC.

A few counts support this clonotype. CDR3 nucleotide sequence: TGCAGTGCTAGAGATACGGGGGAAGATACGCAGTATTTT. It codes for CSARDTGEDTQYF. The chain couples TRBV20-1 to TRBJ2-3; tentatively, D is TRBD2 (6 bases). Trimming removed 0 bases from V and 5 bases from J, with 9 bases in between. CDR1 and CDR2 from the germline V gene are DFQATT and SNEGSKA (reference sequence). The CDR3 is 13 amino acids.

The V call is TRBV7-2, the J call TRBJ2-3; D is perhaps TRBD2 (6 bases). V dropped 5 bases and J dropped 6 bases, with 18 bases sitting between them. CDR3 size: 15 residues. CDR1 is SGHTA and CDR2 is FQGNSA in the germline V gene. For the CDR3, the DNA is TGTGCCAGCAGCCTGGAGGGCTCAAGCGGGGATACGCAGTATTTT. Translated: CASSLEGSSGDTQYF.

The chain joins TRBV6-2 or TRBV6-3 to TRBJ1-4, with D possibly matching TRBD1 (5 bases). Per the germline V gene, CDR1 is MNHEY and CDR2 is SVGEGT. The CDR3 totals 14 residues. V shed 5 bases and J shed 3 bases, with 10 bases lying between them. The CDR3 DNA reads TGTGCCAGCAGTCCACAGGCGTCTAATGAAAAACTGTTTTTT. Translating gives CASSPQASNEKLFF.

The CDR3 DNA sequence: TGTGCCAGCACGGGCAGCGGGGGACCTTCGAACACAGATACGCAGTATTTT. Protein sequence: CASTGSGGPSNTDTQYF. This sequence joins TRBV2 and TRBJ2-3, with 8 bases fitting TRBD2. The CDR3 covers 17 residues. The V segment lost 7 bases and the J segment 2 bases; nucleotides outside the gene matches: 14. Looked up from germline, CDR1 is SNHLY and CDR2 is FYNNEI.

This clonotype appeared a few times. In nucleotides, the CDR3 is TGTGCCAGCAGTCCAGCCGGGACGGAACTATACGAGCAGTACTTC. This gives the protein CASSPAGTELYEQYF. The rearrangement joins TRBV12-3 or TRBV12-4 to TRBJ2-4, with D perhaps TRBD1 or TRBD2 (5 bases each). The tail of the sequence fits TRBJ2-7 better, so the J call may be wrong. The CDR3 is 15 residues long.

This clonotype was counted a few times. In DNA form, the CDR3 reads TGTGCCAGCAGCCTCAACTTGGACAGAAAGTACCAAGAGACCCAGTACTTC. Protein: CASSLNLDRKYQETQYF. The rearrangement uses TRBV2 and TRBJ2-5; TRBD1 might be the D (6 bases). Germline CDR1 SNHLY, CDR2 FYNNEI. V dropped 6 bases and J dropped 0 bases, with 20 bases sitting between them. The CDR3 is 17 amino acids.

Only a few counts were recorded for this clonotype. V gene TRBV24-1 combines with J gene TRBJ2-1; TRBD2 aligns across 8 bases. There are 14 residues in the CDR3. CDR1 and CDR2 from the germline V gene are KGHDR and SFDVKD. The V gene end was trimmed by 2 bases and the J gene end by 6 bases; junction bases not matched to a gene: 2. CDR3 residues: CATSDSGGANEQFF. The CDR3 bases are TGTGCCACCAGTGATTCCGGGGGGGCCAATGAGCAGTTCTTC.

This clonotype was detected only a few times. J is TRBJ2-3 and V is TRBV20-1, with D perhaps matching TRBD1 (6 bases). The CDR3 extends over 16 amino acids. V was shortened by 0 bases and J by 0 bases, with 13 bases between the two germline ends. The V gene's germline CDR1 is DFQATT and CDR2 SNEGSKA (reference sequence). Written as DNA, the CDR3 is TGCAGTGCTAGAGATATTTTAAGGGGGAGCACAGATACGCAGTATTTT. It is translated as CSARDILRGSTDTQYF.

This clonotype has ten or more counts. V is TRBV3-1 and J is TRBJ2-1; TRBD2 agrees at 13 bases. The CDR3 extends over 15 amino acids. With V trimmed by 6 bases and J by 5 bases, 4 bases remained unmatched. The germline gives CDR1 LGHDT, CDR2 YNNKEL (reference sequence). CDR3 residues: CASSPTSGGNNEQFF. Here the CDR3 DNA reads TGTGCCAGCAGTCCGACTAGCGGGGGGAACAATGAGCAGTTCTTC.

This rearrangement joins TRBV10-3 to TRBJ2-2; the D is unclear. The CDR3 totals 14 residues. Trimming removed 6 bases from V and 5 bases from J, with 13 bases in between. Per the germline V gene, CDR1 is ENHRY and CDR2 is SYGVKD. CDR3 in DNA: TGTGCCATCAGCACACATACGTCAACCGGGGAGCTGTTTTTT. Amino acid sequence: CAISTHTSTGELFF.

In nucleotides, the CDR3 is TGTGCCATCAGTGATATGACAGATACGCAGTATTTT. Encoded protein: CAISDMTDTQYF. The V call is TRBV10-3, the J call TRBJ2-3, with unresolved D. Germline-derived CDR1 and CDR2 are ENHRY and SYGVKD. This CDR3 is 12 amino acids long. The V and J ends lost 3 bases and 3 bases respectively, with 4 bases between them.

The chain employs TRBV20-1 and TRBJ2-5, with D possibly being TRBD1 or TRBD2 (5 bases each). This CDR3 region has 14 residues. Germline V gives CDR1 DFQATT, CDR2 SNEGSKA (reference sequence). V was cut by 1 base and J by 3 bases, with 12 bases left in between. The CDR3 nucleotides read TGCAGTGCTAGAGTTGGGGGATCAAAAGAGACCCAGTACTTC. Translation gives CSARVGGSKETQYF.

This clonotype has only one observation. The V and J genes are TRBV6-6 and TRBJ2-3; tentatively, D is TRBD1 (6 bases). V lost 4 bases and J 3 bases, leaving 17 bases between the germline ends. This CDR3 has 16 amino acids. Germline loops: CDR1 MNHNY, CDR2 SVGAGI (reference sequence). CDR3: CASSFTVDRRTDTQYF. The CDR3 DNA reads as TGTGCCAGCAGTTTCACGGTTGACAGGAGGACAGATACGCAGTATTTT.

This clonotype appeared many times. The chain employs TRBV27 and TRBJ2-7; D gene unclear. Germline V gene lookup returns CDR1 MNHEY and CDR2 SMNVEV (reference sequence). This CDR3 comprises 13 residues. Deletions cut 6 bases from V and 4 bases from J, with 13 bases between. CDR3 bases: TGTGCCAGCAGCCAGAGCGAGAGGTACGAGCAGTACTTC. As protein: CASSQSERYEQYF.